Included here is one TCR beta chain sequence, with context. CDR3 length: 13 amino acids. The ends were cut back, 0 bases at V and 5 bases at J, with 7 bases in the middle. In germline, CDR1 is ENHRY, CDR2 SYGVKD. The PCR contained 60 Vbeta and 13 Jbeta primers. Generated by immunoSEQ multiplex PCR, the TCRdb table keeps only in-frame clones and is missing some. Here the sample spans some 120,000 clones, under 85% being singletons. The data are from a study of cytomegalovirus exposure and HLA in healthy donors. The TCR was taken from a woman in her forties or fifties in good health and CMV-seropositive. This chain uses TRBV10-3 with TRBJ1-2, with D perhaps matching TRBD1 (6 bases). Sequenced input: PBMCs. This CDR3 is CAISESQGYGYTF. The CDR3 nucleotides are TGTGCCATCAGTGAGTCCCAGGGGTATGGCTACACCTTC.